The present T cell receptor (beta chain) was sequenced within a study of T cells in Graves' hyperthyroidism and ophthalmopathy. Overall study results and limits: Blood also contained most expanded thyroid clonotypes above 0.001.

This clonotype occurred many times. Its antigen is still unknown. Ophthalmopathy patients had Clinical Activity Score at least 3, NOSPECS grade at least 4, duration under 3 months. Out of approximately 9.9 ml of fresh peripheral blood came the PBMCs. In germline, CDR1 is MNHNS, CDR2 SASEGT. Trimming removed 4 bases at V and 2 bases at J, with 11 bases between. This CDR3 is built from 14 residues. Amplification yielded TCR beta CDR3 regions, with RNA transcripts as the source. The HTBI set primed first-round TCR CDR3 RT-PCR. TCRdb re-derived calls from the multiplex PCR reads in MiXCR, one entry per CDR3 protein. The sample includes 450,000 to 550,000 distinct CDR3 sequences, approximately 25% of them seen just once.

The chain joins TRBV6-1 to TRBJ2-5; possibly TRBD1 or TRBD2 for D (6 bases each). The sequencing input was blood. The sequence was collected from a woman in her 30s with Graves' ophthalmopathy. The DNA of the CDR3 is TGTGCCAGCAGTGGCGGGACATCTCAAGAGACCCAGTACTTC. Translation gives CASSGGTSQETQYF.